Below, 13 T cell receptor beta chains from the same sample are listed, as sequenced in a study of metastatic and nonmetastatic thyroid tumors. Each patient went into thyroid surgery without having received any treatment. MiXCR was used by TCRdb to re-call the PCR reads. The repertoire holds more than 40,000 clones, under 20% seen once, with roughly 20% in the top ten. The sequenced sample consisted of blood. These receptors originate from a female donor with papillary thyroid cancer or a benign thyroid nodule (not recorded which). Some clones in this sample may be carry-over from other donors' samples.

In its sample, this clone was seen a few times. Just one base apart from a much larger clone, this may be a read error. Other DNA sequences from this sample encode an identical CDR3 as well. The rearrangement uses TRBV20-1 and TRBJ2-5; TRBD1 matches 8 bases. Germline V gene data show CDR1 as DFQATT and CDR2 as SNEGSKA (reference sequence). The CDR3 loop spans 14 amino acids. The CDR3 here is CSARDWTGSETQYF. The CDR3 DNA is TGCAGCGCTAGAGATTGGACAGGGTCAGAGACCCAGTACTTC.

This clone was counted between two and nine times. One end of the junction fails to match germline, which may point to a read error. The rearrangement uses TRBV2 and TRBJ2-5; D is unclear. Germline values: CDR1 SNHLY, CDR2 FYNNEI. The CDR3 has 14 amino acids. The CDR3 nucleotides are TGTGCCAGCAGTGAAGCGGGTTTGTCAGAGACCCAGTGCTTC. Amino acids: CASSEAGLSETQCF.

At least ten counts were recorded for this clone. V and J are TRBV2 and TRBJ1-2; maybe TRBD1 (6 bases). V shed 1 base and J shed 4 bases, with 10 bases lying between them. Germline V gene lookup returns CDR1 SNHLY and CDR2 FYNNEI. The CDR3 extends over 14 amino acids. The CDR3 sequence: CASSEGGGGYGYTF. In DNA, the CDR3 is TGTGCCAGCAGTGAAGGGGGGGGCGGCTATGGCTACACCTTC.

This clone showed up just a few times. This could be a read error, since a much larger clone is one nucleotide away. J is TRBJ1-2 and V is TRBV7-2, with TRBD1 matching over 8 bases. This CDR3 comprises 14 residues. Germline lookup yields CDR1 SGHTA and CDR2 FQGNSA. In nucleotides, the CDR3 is TGTGCCAGCAGCACCAACGGACAGGGTCAAGGCTACGCCTTC. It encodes CASSTNGQGQGYAF.

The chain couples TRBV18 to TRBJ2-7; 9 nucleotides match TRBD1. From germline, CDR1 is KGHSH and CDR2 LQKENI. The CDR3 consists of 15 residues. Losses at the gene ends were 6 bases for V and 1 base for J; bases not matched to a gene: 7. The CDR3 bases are TGTGCCAGCTCCCCTGGACAGGGGAGGTCCTACGAGCAGTACTTC. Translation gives CASSPGQGRSYEQYF.

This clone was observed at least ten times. For the CDR3, the DNA is TGTGCCAGTAGTATACCCGGGACTAGCGGCTACGAGCAGTACTTC. Encoded protein: CASSIPGTSGYEQYF. This chain uses TRBV19 with TRBJ2-7, with 11 bases aligning to TRBD2. Unmatched junction bases numbered 3, after V lost 2 bases and J lost 3 bases. The CDR3 runs to 15 residues. The germline gives CDR1 LNHDA, CDR2 SQIVND (reference sequence).

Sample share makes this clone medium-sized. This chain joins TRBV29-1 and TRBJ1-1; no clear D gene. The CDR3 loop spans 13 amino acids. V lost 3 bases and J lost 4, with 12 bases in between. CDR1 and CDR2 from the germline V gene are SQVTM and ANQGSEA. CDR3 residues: CSVDEAISTEAFF. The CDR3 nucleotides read TGCAGCGTTGACGAGGCGATCTCCACTGAAGCTTTCTTT.

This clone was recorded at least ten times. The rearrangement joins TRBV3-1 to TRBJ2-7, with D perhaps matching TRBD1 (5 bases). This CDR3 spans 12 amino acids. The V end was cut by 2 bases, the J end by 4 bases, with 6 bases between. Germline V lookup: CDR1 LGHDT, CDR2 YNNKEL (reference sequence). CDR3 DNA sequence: TGTGCCAGCAGCCAACAGGGATACGAGCAGTACTTC. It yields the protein CASSQQGYEQYF.

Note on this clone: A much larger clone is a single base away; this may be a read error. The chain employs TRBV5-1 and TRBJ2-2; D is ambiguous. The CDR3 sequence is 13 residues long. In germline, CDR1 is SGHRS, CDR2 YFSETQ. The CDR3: CASRTENTWELFF. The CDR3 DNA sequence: TGCGCCAGCCGTACAGAGAACACCTGGGAGCTGTTTTTT.

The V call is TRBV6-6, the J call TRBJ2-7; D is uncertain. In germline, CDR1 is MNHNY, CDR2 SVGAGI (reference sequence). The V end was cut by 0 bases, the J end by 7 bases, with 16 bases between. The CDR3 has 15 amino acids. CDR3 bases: TGTGCCAGCAGTTACTCGTTATCTCCCACAGATGAGCAGTACTTC. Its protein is CASSYSLSPTDEQYF.

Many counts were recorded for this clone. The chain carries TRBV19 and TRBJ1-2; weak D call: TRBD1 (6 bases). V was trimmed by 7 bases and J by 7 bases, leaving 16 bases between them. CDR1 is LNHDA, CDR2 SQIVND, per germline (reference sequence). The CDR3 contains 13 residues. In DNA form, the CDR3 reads TGTGCCAGTAAACGGGGGGCAGGGCTTGGCTACACCTTC. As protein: CASKRGAGLGYTF.

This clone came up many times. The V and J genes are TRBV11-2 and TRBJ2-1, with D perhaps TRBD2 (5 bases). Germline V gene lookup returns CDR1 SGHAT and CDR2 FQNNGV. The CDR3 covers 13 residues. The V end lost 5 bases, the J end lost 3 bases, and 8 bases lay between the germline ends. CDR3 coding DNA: TGTGCCAGCAGCACGGGGAGCTACAATGAGCAGTTCTTC. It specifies CASSTGSYNEQFF.

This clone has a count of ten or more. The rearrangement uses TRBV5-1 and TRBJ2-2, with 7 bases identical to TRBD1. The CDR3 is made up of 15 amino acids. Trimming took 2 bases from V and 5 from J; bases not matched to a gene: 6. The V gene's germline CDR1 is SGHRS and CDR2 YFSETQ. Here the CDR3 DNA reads TGCGCCAGCAGCTTCGACAGGGTAGAAACCGGGGAGCTGTTTTTT. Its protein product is CASSFDRVETGELFF.